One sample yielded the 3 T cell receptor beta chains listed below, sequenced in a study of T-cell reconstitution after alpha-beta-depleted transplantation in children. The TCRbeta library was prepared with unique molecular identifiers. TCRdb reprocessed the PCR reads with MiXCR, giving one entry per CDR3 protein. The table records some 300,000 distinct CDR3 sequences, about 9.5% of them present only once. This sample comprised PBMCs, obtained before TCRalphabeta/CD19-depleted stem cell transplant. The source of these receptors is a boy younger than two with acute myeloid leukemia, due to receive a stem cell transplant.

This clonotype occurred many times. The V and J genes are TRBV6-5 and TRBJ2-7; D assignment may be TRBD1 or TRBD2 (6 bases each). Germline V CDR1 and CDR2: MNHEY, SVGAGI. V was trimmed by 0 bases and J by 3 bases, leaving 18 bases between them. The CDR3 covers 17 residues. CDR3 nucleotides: TGTGCCAGCAGTTACTCTCCTGCTACGGGGGCAATCTACGAGCAGTACTTC. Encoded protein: CASSYSPATGAIYEQYF.

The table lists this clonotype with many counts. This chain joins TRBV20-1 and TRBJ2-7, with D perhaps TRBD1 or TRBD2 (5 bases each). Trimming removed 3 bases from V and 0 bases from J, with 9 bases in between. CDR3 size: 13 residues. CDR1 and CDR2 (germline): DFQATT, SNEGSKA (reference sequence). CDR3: CSARGRSSYEQYF. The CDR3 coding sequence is TGCAGTGCTAGGGGACGCAGCTCCTACGAGCAGTACTTC.

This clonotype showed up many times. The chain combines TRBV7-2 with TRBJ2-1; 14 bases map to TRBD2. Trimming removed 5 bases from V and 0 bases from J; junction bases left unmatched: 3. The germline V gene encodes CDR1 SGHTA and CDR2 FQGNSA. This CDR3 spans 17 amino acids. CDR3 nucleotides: TGTGCCAGCAGCCGGGGACTAGCGGGGGACTCCTACAATGAGCAGTTCTTC. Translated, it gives CASSRGLAGDSYNEQFF.